Included here is one T cell receptor beta chain sequence, with context. Its antigen is currently not known. The input lacks base qualities; no much larger clone sits a single base away. From its cysteine to its phenylalanine, the CDR3 spans 16 amino acids. Of the read, only the CDR3 DNA is kept; its 48 bases are in frame from base 1. V loses 6 bases of germline sequence and J loses 0 bases, and the interval between the two ends is 12 bases. The germline V gene specifies MGHDK as CDR1 and SYGVNS as CDR2. These data are taken from a study of blood T cell repertoires in COVID-19 (dated by TCRdb to 2019 to 2021). Background on the whole study: Samples covering the acute and convalescent phases of COVID-19 were provided by collaborators in the United States, Italy and Spain. The material from the prospective study consisted of cDNA or gDNA derived from T cells, B-cell-depleted T cells, or PBMCs. Subjects who had been exposed to COVID-19, were actively infected with it, or had recovered from it provided the deeply sampled blood TCRbeta repertoires that made up the dataset. A freely available public database, intended as a resource for researchers studying the immune response to SARS-CoV-2, is where the repertoires were released. The samples were drawn from the first 160 participants of the ongoing ImmuneRACE study and from 1,200 or so subjects provided by 6 global collaborators. The sample metadata nearly always contained a de-identified subject ID, COVID-19 status, age in years and sex. Where HLA class I and class II types were available, the types were taken from metadata supplied by the sample provider, not from assay-based typing.

The immunoSEQ Assay, a bias-controlled multiplex PCR, was used to amplify TCRbeta CDR3 regions from genomic DNA. The original methods were these. Nucleated cell counts per sample were estimated from amplification of reference gene primers within the assay. To quantify the absolute abundance of each unique TCRbeta CDR3 rearrangement, sequence reads were collapsed and filtered. For each sample, productive Simpson clonality was calculated as the square root of Simpson's diversity index across productive rearrangements. TCRdb obtained this table from immuneACCESS and retained in-frame rearrangements with V and J assigned. These tables miss some clones; where compared with another copy, unresolved V genes account for less than half of the shortfall, and the remainder is unexplained. The D gene and trimming were derived from the DNA, and the V and J assignments and clone size from that table. In all, the sample holds under 50,000 clones, and more than 70% of those were seen once. The ten largest clonotypes hold approximately 4.4% of the sample.

Results and caveats for the whole study, not just this receptor: The amount of clinical and demographic metadata varied by source and participant and was provided uncurated.

The collaborating institutions used their own protocols to collect whole blood in K2EDTA tubes. Collaborator samples were shipped for TCRbeta analysis as frozen whole blood, isolated PBMCs, or DNA extracted from either sample type. The chain couples TRBV25-1 to TRBJ2-6; D gene: possibly TRBD1, on 5 matching bases. Sample: peripheral blood. The source of this sequence is an older woman with acute or convalescent COVID-19. The CDR3 here reads CASRGPGISGANVLTF. DNA sequence: TGTGCCAGCAGAGGTCCAGGGATCTCTGGGGCCAACGTCCTGACTTTC.